This T cell receptor beta chain was found in a study of T-cell reconstitution after alpha-beta-depleted transplantation in children. Study-level findings and limits: After transplant, at about two months, alpha-beta T cells were reportedly derived from several hundred expanded graft clones. Surviving recipient T cells and thymic progenitors underlay high day-60 TCRbeta diversity in some patients. By one year post-transplant, T-cell counts and diversity largely arose from T cells that were newly produced.

As it was prepared, the TCRbeta library received unique molecular identifiers. TCRdb analysed the PCR reads with MiXCR anew, one entry per CDR3 protein. The repertoire includes approximately 230,000 distinct CDR3 sequences, roughly 25% of them detected once, and about 4.8% sits in the top ten. This clonotype came up many times. The antigen remains undetermined. Germline V CDR1 and CDR2: SQVTM, ANQGSEA. The V end was cut by 6 bases, the J end by 5 bases, with 12 bases between. This CDR3 has 12 residues. The chain uses TRBV29-1 and TRBJ2-3; TRBD1 is a possible D gene (7 bases). The sequencing here drew on PBMCs, mostly from graft donor cells, taken 360 days after TCRalphabeta/CD19-depleted stem cell transplant. The sequence came from a female patient between 2 and 15 years old who had a stem cell transplant for congenital amegakaryocytic thrombocytopenia, so the T cells may come from the graft donor. The CDR3 loop is CSVRQGGDTQYF. The CDR3 coding sequence is TGCAGCGTAAGACAGGGAGGAGATACGCAGTATTTT.